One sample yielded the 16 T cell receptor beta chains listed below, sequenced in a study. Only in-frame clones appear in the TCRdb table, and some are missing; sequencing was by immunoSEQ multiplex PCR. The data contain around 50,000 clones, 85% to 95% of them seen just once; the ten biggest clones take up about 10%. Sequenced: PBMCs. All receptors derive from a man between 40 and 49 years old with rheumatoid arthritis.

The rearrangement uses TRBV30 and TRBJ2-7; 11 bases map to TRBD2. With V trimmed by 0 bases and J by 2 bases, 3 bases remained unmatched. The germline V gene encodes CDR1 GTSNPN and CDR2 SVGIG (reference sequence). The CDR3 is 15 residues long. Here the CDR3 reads CAWSVASGGPYEQYF. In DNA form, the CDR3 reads TGTGCCTGGAGTGTTGCTAGCGGGGGGCCCTACGAGCAGTACTTC.

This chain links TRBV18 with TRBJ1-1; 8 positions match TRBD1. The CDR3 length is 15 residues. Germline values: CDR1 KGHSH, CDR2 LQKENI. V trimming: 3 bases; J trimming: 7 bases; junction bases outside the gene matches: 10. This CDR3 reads CASSPPGGLRIEAFF. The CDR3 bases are TGTGCCAGCTCACCCCCAGGGGGCCTAAGGATTGAAGCTTTCTTT.

The CDR3 DNA sequence: TGTGCCAGCAGTGAAGGACGACTCGAGAACCCCTACGAGCAGTACTTC. Translating gives CASSEGRLENPYEQYF. The chain joins TRBV2 to TRBJ2-7, with D uncertain. In germline, CDR1 is SNHLY, CDR2 FYNNEI. The CDR3 consists of 16 residues. With 1 base removed from V and 2 bases from J, the gap between germline ends came to 15 bases. Filled out from reference TRBV2 and TRBJ2-7, the complete variable domain reads EPEVTQTPSHQVTQMGQEVILRCVPISNHLYFYWYRQILGQKVEFLVSFYNNEISEKSEIFDDQFSVERPDGSNFTLKIRSTKLEDSAMYFCASSEGRLENPYEQYFGPGTRLTVT.

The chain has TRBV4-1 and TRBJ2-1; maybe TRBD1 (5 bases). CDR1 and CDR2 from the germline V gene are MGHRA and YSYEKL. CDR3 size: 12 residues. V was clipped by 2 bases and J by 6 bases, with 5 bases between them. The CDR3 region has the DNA TGCGCCAGCAGCCAACAGGGCAATGAGCAGTTCTTC. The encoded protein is CASSQQGNEQFF.

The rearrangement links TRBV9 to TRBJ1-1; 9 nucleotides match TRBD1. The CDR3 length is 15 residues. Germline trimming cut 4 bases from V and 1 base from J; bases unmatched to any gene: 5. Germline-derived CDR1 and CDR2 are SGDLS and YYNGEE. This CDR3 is CASSTRTGANTEAFF. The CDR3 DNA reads TGTGCCAGCAGCACCCGGACAGGGGCGAACACTGAAGCTTTCTTT.

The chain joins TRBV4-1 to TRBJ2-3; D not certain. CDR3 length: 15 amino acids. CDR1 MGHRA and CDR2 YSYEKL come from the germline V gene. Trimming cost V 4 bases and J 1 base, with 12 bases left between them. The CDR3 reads CASSRTAVGTDTQYF. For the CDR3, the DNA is TGCGCCAGCAGCCGAACTGCTGTCGGCACAGATACGCAGTATTTT.

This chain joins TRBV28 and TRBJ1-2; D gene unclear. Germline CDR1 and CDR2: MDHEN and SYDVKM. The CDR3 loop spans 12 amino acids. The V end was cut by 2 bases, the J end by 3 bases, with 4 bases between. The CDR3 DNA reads TGTGCCAGCAGTTTAAAGGACTATGGCTACACCTTC. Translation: CASSLKDYGYTF.

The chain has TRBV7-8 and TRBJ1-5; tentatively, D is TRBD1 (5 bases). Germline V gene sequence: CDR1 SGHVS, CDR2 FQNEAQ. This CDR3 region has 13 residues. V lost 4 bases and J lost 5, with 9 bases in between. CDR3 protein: CASSWTRDQPQHF. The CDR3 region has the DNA TGTGCCAGCAGCTGGACCAGGGATCAGCCCCAGCATTTT.

CDR3 nucleotides: TGCGCCAGCAGCTTGGGAGCTGGGGGGGAGACCCAGTACTTC. Protein sequence: CASSLGAGGETQYF. V is TRBV5-1 and J is TRBJ2-5; a possible D gene is TRBD2 (6 bases). The CDR3 contains 14 residues. The germline V gene has CDR1 SGHRS and CDR2 YFSETQ. V lost 0 bases to trimming and J lost 5 bases, with 11 bases between them.

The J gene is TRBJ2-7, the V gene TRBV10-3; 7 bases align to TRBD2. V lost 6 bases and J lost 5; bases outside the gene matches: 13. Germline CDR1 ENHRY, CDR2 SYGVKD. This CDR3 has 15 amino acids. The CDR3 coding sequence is TGTGCCATCAGGGGGTCGGGGGGTCCCACGGACGAGCAGTACTTC. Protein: CAIRGSGGPTDEQYF.

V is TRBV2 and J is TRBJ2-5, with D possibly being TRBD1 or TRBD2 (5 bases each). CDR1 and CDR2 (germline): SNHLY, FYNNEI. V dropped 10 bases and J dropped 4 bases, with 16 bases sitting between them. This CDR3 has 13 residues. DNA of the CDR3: TGTGCCAAGAGGGGCAGGACGGGAGAGACCCAGTACTTC. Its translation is CAKRGRTGETQYF. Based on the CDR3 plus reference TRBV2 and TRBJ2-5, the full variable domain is EPEVTQTPSHQVTQMGQEVILRCVPISNHLYFYWYRQILGQKVEFLVSFYNNEISEKSEIFDDQFSVERPDGSNFTLKIRSTKLEDSAMYFCAKRGRTGETQYFGPGTRLLVL.

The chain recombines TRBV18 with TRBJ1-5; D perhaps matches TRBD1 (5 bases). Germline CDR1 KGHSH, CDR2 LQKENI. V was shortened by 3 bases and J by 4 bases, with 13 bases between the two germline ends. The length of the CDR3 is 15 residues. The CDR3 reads CASSPRDADNQPQHF. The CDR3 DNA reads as TGTGCCAGCTCACCGAGGGACGCAGATAATCAGCCCCAGCATTTT.

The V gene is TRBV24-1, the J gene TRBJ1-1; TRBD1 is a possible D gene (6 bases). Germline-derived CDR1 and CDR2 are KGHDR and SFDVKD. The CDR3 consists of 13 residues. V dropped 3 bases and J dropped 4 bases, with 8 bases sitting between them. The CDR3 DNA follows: TGTGCCACCAGTGATGCAGGGGCCACTGAAGCTTTCTTT. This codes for CATSDAGATEAFF.

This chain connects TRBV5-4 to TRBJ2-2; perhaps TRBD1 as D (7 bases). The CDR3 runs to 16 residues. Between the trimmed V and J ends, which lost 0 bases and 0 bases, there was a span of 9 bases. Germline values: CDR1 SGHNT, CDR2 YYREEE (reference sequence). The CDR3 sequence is CASSLGGTANTGELFF. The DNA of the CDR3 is TGTGCCAGCAGCTTGGGCGGGACAGCGAACACCGGGGAGCTGTTTTTT.

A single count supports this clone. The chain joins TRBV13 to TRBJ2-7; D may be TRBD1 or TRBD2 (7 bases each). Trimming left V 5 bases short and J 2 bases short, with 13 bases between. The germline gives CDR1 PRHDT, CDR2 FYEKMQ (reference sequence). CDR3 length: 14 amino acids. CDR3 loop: CASSAQGGPYEQYF. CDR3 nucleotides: TGTGCCAGCAGCGCTCAGGGGGGGCCCTACGAGCAGTACTTC.

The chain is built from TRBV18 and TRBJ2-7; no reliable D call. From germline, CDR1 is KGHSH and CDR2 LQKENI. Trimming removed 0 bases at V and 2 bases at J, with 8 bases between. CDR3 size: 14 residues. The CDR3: CASSPPSLPYEQYF. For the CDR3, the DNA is TGTGCCAGCTCACCACCGTCCTTGCCCTACGAGCAGTACTTC.